This section outlines one T cell receptor beta chain sequence together with its context. Its antigen remains unknown. The data derive from a study of T cell responses to AZD1222 COVID-19 vaccine. Profiled with immunoSEQ multiplex PCR; TCRdb holds only in-frame clones, not every one. The sample includes roughly 100,000 clones, more than 75% of them seen just once. Findings and caveats of the study: Females outnumbered males among donors, who were mostly white British; clonal diversity was possibly underestimated. Baseline seropositivity occurred in only a handful of AZD1222 recipients.

Germline-derived CDR1 and CDR2 are ENHRY and SYGVKD. The length of the CDR3 is 14 residues. The ends were cut back, 1 base at V and 10 bases at J, with 11 bases in the middle. This chain uses TRBV10-3 with TRBJ1-6; TRBD1 might be the D (5 bases). The sample consisted of peripheral blood, taken on day 0 of AZD1222 vaccination. The sequence was collected from an adult in good health. CDR3 sequence: CAISELGVPSPLHF. Here the CDR3 DNA reads TGTGCCATCAGTGAGTTAGGGGTTCCGTCACCCCTCCACTTT.